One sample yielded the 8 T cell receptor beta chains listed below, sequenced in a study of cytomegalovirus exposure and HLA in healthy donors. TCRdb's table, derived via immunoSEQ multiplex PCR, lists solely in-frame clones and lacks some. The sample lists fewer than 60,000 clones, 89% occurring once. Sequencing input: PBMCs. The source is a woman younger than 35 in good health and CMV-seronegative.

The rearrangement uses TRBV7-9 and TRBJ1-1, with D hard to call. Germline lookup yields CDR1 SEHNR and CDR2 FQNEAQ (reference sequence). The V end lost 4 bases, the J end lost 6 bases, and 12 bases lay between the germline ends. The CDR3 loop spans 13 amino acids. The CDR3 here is CASSSDEQPEAFF. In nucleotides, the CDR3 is TGTGCCAGCAGCTCAGATGAACAGCCTGAAGCTTTCTTT.

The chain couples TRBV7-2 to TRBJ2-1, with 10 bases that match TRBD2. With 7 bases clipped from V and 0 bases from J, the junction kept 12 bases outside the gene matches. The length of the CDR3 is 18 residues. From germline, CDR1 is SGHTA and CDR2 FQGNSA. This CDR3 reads CASTNTGTSASSYNEQFF. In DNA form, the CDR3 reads TGTGCCAGCACCAACACCGGGACTAGCGCCAGCTCCTACAATGAGCAGTTCTTC.

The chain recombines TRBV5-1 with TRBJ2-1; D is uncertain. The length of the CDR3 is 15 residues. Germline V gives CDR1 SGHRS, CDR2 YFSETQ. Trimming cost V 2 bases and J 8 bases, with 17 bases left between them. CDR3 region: CASSFGTTLPDEQFF. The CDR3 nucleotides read TGCGCCAGCAGCTTCGGAACCACACTACCGGATGAGCAGTTCTTC.

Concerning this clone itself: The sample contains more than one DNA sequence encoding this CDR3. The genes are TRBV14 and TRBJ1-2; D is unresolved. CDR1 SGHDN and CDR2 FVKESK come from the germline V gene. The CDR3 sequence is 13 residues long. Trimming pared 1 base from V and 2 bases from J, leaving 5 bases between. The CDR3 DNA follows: TGTGCCAGCAGCCAAGGTACAAACTATGGCTACACCTTC. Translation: CASSQGTNYGYTF. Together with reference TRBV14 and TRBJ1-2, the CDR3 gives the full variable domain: EAGVTQFPSHSVIEKGQTVTLRCDPISGHDNLYWYRRVMGKEIKFLLHFVKESKQDESGMPNNRFLAERTGGTYSTLKVQPAELEDSGVYFCASSQGTNYGYTFGSGTRLTVV.

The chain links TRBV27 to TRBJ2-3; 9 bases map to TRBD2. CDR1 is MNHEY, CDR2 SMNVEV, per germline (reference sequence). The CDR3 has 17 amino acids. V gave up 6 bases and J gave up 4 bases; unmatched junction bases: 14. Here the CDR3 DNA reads TGTGCCAGCAGCACGATAGCGGGAGAGGGGGTTCCAGATACGCAGTATTTT. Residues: CASSTIAGEGVPDTQYF.

The CDR3 nucleotides read TGTGCCAGCAGTGGAGGGGTCCCCAACGAGCAGTACTTC. Translated, it gives CASSGGVPNEQYF. The V and J genes are TRBV6-5 and TRBJ2-7; perhaps TRBD2 as D (6 bases). The ends were cut back, 5 bases at V and 5 bases at J, with 13 bases in the middle. Germline V gene data show CDR1 as MNHEY and CDR2 as SVGAGI. CDR3 length: 13 residues.

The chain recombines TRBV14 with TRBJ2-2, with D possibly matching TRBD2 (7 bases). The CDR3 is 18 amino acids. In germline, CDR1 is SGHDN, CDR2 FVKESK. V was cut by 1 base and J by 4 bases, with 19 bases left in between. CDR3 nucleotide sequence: TGTGCCAGCAGCCAAGCGGCCTCGGGGGGCCGGGGCACCGGGGAGCTGTTTTTT. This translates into CASSQAASGGRGTGELFF.

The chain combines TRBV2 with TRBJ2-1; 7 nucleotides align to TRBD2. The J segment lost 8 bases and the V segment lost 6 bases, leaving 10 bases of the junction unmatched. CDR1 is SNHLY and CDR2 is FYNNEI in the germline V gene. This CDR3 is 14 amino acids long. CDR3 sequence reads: CASRRGGSGDEQFF. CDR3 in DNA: TGTGCCAGCAGGAGAGGCGGGAGTGGCGATGAGCAGTTCTTC.